This T cell receptor beta chain was recovered during a study of control samples from healthy donors and cancer patients. With 3 bases clipped from V and 2 bases from J, the junction kept 9 bases outside the gene matches. This CDR3 comprises 17 residues. Germline V CDR1 and CDR2: MNHEY, SMNVEV (reference sequence). TCRdb keeps only in-frame clones here, not all; method: immunoSEQ multiplex PCR. The data show under 100,000 clones, approximately 90% seen once. This TCR was sampled from a woman between 70 and 85 years old in good health. What was sequenced was blood. This chain joins TRBV27 and TRBJ1-3; 8 bases fit TRBD1. CDR3 nucleotides: TGTGCCAGCAGTTTGTCGGGGACAGGAGTGACTGGAAACACCATATATTTT. It encodes CASSLSGTGVTGNTIYF.